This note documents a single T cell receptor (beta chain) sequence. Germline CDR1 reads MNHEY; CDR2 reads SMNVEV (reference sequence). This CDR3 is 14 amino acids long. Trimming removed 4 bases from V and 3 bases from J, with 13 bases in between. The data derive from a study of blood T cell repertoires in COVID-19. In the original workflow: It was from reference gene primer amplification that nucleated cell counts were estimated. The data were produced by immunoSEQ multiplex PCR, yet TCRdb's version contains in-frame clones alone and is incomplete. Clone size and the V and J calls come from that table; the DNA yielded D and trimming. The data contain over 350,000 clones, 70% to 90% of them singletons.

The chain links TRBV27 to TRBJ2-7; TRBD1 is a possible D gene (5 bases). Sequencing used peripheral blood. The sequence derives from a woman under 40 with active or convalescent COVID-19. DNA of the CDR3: TGTGCCAGCAGTTCCCTACCAGGGCACTACGAGCAGTACTTC. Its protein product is CASSSLPGHYEQYF.